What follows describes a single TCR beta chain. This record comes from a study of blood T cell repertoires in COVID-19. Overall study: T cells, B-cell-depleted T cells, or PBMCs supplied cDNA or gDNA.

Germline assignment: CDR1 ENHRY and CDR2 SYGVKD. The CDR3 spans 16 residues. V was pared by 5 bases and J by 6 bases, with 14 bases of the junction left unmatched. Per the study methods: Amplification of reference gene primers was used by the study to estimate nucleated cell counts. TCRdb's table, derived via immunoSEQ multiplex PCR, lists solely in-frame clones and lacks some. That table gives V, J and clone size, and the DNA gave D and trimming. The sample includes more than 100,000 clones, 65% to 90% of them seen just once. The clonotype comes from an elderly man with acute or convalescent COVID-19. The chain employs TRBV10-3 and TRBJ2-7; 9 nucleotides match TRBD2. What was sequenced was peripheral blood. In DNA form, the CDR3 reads TGTGCCATCAGTACACAGGGGACTAGCCTGAGCCTCGAGCAGTACTTC. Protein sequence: CAISTQGTSLSLEQYF.